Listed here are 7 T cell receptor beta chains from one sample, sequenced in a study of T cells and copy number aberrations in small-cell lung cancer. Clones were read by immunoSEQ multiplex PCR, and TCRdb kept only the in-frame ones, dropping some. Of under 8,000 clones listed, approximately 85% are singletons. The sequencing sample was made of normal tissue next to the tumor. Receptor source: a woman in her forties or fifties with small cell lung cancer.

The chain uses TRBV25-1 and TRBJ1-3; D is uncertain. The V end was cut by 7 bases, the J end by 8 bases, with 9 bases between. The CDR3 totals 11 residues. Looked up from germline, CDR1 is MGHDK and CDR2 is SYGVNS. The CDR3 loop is CASTPGDTIYF. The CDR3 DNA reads TGTGCCAGCACCCCCGGGGACACCATATATTTT. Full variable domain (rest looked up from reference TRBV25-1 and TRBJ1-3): EADIYQTPRYLVIGTGKKITLECSQTMGHDKMYWYQQDPGMELHLIHYSYGVNSTEKGDLSSESTVSRIRTEHFPLTLESARPSHTSQYLCASTPGDTIYFGEGSWLTVV.

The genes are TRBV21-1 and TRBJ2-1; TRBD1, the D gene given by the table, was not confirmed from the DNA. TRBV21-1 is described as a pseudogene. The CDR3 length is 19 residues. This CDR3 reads CASSKVSWQGADTYMEQFF. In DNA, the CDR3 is TGTGCCAGCAGCAAAGTCAGTTGGCAGGGGGCCGACACTTACATGGAGCAGTTCTTC.

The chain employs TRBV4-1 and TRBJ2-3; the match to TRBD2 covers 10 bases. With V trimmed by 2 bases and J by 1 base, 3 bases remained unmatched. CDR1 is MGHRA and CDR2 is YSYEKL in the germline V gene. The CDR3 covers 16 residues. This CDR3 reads CASSQSTSGGTDTQYF. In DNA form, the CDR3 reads TGCGCCAGCAGCCAAAGCACTAGCGGGGGCACAGATACGCAGTATTTT.

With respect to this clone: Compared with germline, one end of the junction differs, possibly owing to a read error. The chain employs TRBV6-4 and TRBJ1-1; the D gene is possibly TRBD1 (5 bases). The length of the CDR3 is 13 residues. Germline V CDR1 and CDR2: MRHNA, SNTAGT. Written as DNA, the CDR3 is TGTGCCAGTAGTGGAGGGGAGAACACTGAAGCTTTCTTT. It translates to CASSGGENTEAFF.

The CDR3 region is CASSVGRTPYEQYF. For the CDR3, the DNA is TGTGCCAGCAGCGTAGGACGCACGCCCTACGAGCAGTACTTC. The chain combines TRBV9 with TRBJ2-7; D gene uncertain. Trimming removed 0 bases at V and 2 bases at J, with 9 bases between. Germline assignment: CDR1 SGDLS and CDR2 YYNGEE. The CDR3 covers 14 residues.

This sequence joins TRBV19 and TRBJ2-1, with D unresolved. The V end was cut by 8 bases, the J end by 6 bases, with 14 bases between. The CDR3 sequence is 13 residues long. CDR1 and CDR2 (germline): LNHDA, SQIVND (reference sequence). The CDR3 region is CASDLLTTNEQFF. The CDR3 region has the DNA TGTGCCAGTGACCTGCTCACCACCAATGAGCAGTTCTTC.

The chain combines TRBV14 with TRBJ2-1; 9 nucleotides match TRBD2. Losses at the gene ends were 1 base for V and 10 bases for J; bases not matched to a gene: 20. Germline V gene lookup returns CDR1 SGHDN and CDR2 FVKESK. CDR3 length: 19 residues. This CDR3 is CASSQGLFRLAGPKREQFF. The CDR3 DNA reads TGTGCCAGCAGCCAAGGGCTGTTCCGGCTAGCGGGACCGAAAAGGGAGCAGTTCTTC.